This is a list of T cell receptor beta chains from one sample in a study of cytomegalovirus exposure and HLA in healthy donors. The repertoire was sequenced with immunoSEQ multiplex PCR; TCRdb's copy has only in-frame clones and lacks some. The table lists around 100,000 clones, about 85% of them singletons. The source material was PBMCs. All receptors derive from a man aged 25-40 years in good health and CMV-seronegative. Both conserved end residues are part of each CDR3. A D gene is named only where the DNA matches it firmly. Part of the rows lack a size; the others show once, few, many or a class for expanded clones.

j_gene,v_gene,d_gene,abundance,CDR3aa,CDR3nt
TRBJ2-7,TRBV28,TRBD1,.,CASSITGTGVYEQYF,TGTGCCAGCAGTATTACCGGGACAGGGGTCTACGAGCAGTACTTC
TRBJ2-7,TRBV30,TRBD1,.,CAWRETGKSHEQYF,TGTGCCTGGAGGGAGACAGGGAAAAGCCACGAGCAGTACTTC
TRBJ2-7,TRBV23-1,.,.,CASSHASPDRERYEQYF,TGCGCCAGCAGCCACGCATCCCCAGACAGAGAGCGCTACGAGCAGTACTTC
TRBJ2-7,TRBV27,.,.,CASSFNRDSYEQYF,TGTGCCAGCAGTTTTAATCGGGACTCCTACGAGCAGTACTTC
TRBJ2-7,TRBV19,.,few,CASSIQGYRDEQYF,TGTGCCAGTAGTATCCAGGGTTATAGGGACGAGCAGTACTTC
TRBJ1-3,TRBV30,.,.,CAWRWTGGISGNTIYF,TGTGCCTGGCGTTGGACCGGGGGTATCTCTGGAAACACCATATATTTT
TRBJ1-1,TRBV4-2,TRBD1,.,CASSQTGELNTEAFF,TGTGCCAGCAGCCAGACAGGGGAACTGAACACTGAAGCTTTCTTT
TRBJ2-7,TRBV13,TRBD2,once,CASSLVRGRGNEQYF,TGTGCCAGCAGCTTAGTACGCGGGAGAGGCAACGAGCAGTACTTC
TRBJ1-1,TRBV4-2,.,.,CASSQAGANTEAFF,TGTGCCAGCAGCCAAGCAGGGGCCAACACTGAAGCTTTCTTT
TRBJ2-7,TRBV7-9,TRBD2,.,CASSLAWGGNDEQYF,TGTGCCAGCAGCTTAGCGTGGGGGGGGAATGACGAGCAGTACTTC
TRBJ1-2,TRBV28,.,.,CASGWERGYTF,TGTGCCAGCGGATGGGAGCGAGGCTACACCTTC
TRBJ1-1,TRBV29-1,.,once,CSVGVITEAFF,TGCAGCGTAGGGGTGATCACTGAAGCTTTCTTT
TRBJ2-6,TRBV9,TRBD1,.,CASSDWATGGAGGANVLTF,TGTGCCAGCAGCGACTGGGCGACAGGGGGCGCGGGAGGGGCCAACGTCCTGACTTTC